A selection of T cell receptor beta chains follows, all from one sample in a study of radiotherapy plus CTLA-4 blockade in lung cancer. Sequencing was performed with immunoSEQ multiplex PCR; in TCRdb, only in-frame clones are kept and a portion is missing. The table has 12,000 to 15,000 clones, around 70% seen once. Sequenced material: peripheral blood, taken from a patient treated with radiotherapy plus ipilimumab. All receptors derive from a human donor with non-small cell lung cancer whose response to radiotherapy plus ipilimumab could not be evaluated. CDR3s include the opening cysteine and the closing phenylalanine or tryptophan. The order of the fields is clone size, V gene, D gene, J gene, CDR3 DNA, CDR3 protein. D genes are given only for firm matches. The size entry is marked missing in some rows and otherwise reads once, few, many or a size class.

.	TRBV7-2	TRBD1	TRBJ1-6	TGTGCCAGCAGCCTCGACAGGGCCTTTAGTAATTCACCCCTCCACTTT	CASSLDRAFSNSPLHF
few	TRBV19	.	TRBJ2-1	TGTGCCAGTCTACAGGGTCCCTACAATGAGCAGTTCTTC	CASLQGPYNEQFF
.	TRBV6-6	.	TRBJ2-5	TGTGCCAGCAAATCCGGAGAGACCCAGTACTTC	CASKSGETQYF
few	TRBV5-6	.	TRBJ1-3	TGTGCCAGCAGCTTGGCCAAGCGAAGGTCTGGAAACACCATATATTTT	CASSLAKRRSGNTIYF
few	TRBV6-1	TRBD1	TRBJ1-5	TGTGCCAGCAGTGAATCGTCCCGGGACAGGGGGCGCGGACTGCCCCAGCATTTT	CASSESSRDRGRGLPQHF
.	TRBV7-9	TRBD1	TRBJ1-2	TGTGCCAGCAGCTTAGCAGGGACAGGGGATTATCATGGCTACACCTTC	CASSLAGTGDYHGYTF
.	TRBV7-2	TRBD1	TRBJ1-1	TGTGCCAGCAGGCCATTCCGGGACAGGGACGAAGCTTTCTTT	CASRPFRDRDEAFF
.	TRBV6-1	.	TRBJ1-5	TGTGCCAGCAGTGATGTGCGGCAGCCCCAGCATTTT	CASSDVRQPQHF
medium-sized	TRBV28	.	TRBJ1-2	TGTGCCAGCAGTTTGGTGGGGCGCGATGGCTACACCTTC	CASSLVGRDGYTF
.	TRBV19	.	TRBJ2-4	TGTGCCAGTAGTATGGGGGGGACCGGGACAGGCAGAGCCAAAAACATTCAGTACTTC	CASSMGGTGTGRAKNIQYF
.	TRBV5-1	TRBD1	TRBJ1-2	TGCGCCAGCAGCTGGCCCGGGACAGGCGACTATGGCTACACCTTC	CASSWPGTGDYGYTF
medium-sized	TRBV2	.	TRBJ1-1	TGTGCCAGCAGTGGGTGGGAGGACACTGAAGCTTTCTTT	CASSGWEDTEAFF
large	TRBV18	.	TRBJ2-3	TGTGCCAGCTCACCCCCCACAGCCTCTTCTTCAGATACGCAGTATTTT	CASSPPTASSSDTQYF